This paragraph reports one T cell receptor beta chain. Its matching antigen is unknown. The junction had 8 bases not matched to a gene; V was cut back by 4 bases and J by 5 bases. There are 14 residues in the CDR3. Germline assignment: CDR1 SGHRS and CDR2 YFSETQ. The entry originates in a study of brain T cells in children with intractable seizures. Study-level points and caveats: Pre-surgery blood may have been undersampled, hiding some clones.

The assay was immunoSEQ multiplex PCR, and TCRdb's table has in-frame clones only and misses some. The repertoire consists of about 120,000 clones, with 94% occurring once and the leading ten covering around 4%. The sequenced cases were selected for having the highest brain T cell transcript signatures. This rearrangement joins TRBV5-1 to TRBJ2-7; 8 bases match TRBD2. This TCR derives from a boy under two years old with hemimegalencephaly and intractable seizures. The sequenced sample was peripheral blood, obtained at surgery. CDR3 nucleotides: TGCGCCAGCAGCCGGGCGGGACTAGACCACGAGCAGTACTTC. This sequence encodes CASSRAGLDHEQYF.